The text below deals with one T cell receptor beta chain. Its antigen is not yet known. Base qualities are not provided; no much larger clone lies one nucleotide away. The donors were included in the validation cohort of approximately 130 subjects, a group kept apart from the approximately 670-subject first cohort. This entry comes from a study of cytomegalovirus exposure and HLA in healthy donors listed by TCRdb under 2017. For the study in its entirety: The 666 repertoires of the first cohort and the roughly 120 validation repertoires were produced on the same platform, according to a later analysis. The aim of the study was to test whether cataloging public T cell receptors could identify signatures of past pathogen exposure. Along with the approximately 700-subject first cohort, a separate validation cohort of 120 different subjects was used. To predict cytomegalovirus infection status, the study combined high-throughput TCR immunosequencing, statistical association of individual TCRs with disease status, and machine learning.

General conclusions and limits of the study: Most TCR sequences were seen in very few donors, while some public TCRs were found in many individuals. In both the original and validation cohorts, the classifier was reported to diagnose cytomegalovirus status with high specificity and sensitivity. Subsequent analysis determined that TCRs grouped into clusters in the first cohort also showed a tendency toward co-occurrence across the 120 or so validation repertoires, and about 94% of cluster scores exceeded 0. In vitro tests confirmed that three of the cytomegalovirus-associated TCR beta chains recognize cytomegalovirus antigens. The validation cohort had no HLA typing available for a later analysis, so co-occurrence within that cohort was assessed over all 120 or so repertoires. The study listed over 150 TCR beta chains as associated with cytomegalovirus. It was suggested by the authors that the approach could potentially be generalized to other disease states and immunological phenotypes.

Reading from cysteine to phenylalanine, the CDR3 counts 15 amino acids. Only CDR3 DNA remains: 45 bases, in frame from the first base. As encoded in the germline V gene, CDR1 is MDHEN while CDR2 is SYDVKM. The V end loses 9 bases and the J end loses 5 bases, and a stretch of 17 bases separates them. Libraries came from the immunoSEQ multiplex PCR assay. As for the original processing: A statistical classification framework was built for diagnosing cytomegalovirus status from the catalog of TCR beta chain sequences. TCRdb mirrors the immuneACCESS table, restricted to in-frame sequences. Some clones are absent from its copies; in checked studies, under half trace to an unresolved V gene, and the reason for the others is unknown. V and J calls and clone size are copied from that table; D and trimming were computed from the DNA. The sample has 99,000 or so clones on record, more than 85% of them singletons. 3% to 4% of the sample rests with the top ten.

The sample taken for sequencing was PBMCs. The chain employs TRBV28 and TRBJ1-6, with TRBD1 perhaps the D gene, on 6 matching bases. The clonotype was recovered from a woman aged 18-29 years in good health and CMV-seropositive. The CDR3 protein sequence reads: CASRPPRGDNSPLHF. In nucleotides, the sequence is TGTGCCAGTCGACCACCCAGGGGAGATAATTCACCCCTCCACTTT.